This T cell receptor (beta chain) appears in the sequencing data of a study of blood T cell repertoires in COVID-19. Study overall: The United States, Italy and Spain were the sources of the acute and convalescent COVID-19 samples. PBMCs, B-cell-depleted T cells, or T cells provided the cDNA or gDNA that made up the material.

In the authors' methods: Estimation of nucleated cell counts was performed using reference gene primer amplification. TCRdb's copy holds only in-frame clones and misses some; the assay was immunoSEQ multiplex PCR. Clone size and the V and J calls come from that table; the DNA yielded D and trimming. The data show fewer than 150,000 clones, 84% seen once. This CDR3 region has 14 residues. V lost 0 bases and J 10 bases, leaving 15 bases between the germline ends. Germline CDR1 MNHNS, CDR2 SASEGT. This receptor was taken from a human donor in a cohort sampled during active COVID-19. The sequenced sample was peripheral blood. The chain carries TRBV6-1 and TRBJ1-2; D is ambiguous. Written as DNA, the CDR3 is TGTGCCAGCAGTGAAGCGCTTGGGCAGGCTTTCTACACCTTC. Translating gives CASSEALGQAFYTF.